This TCR beta chain was retrieved from a study of blood T cell repertoires in COVID-19 (dated by TCRdb to the early 2020s). About the full investigation: Collaborator samples came from the United States, Italy and Spain and covered acute and convalescent phases of COVID-19. The prospective study material was composed of cDNA or gDNA derived from T cells, B-cell-depleted T cells, or PBMCs. Subjects who had been exposed to COVID-19, were actively infected with it, or had recovered from it provided the deeply sampled blood TCRbeta repertoires that made up the dataset. A freely available public database, intended as a resource for researchers studying the immune response to SARS-CoV-2, is where the repertoires were released. Samples came from the ongoing ImmuneRACE study (first 160 participants) plus 1,254 subjects from 6 global collaborators. Sample metadata almost always included a de-identified subject ID, COVID-19 status, age in years and sex. Where available, HLA class I and class II types were taken from metadata supplied by the sample provider and were not determined by assay-based typing.

The CDR1 and CDR2 encoded by the germline V gene (reference sequence) are SGHAT and FQDESV. Between the V and J ends, shortened by 4 bases and 7 bases respectively, the junction contains 13 bases. The CDR3 covers 14 residues, taking in both the cysteine and the phenylalanine. Only the CDR3 DNA is retained, 42 bases long and in frame from the first base. On the study overall, not on this receptor specifically: How much clinical and demographic metadata was included differed by source and by participant, and the metadata was provided uncurated.

TCRbeta CDR3 regions were amplified from genomic DNA using the immunoSEQ Assay, a bias-controlled multiplex PCR. In the original analysis: The number of nucleated cells in each sample was estimated from the amplification of reference gene primers within the assay. Sequence reads were collapsed and filtered to measure the absolute abundance of every unique TCRbeta CDR3 rearrangement. For each sample, productive Simpson clonality was calculated as the square root of Simpson's diversity index over productive rearrangements. TCRdb stores this immuneACCESS table with in-frame sequences only. Part of the clones is absent; in the studies checked, under half of the shortfall reflects unresolved V genes, and no reason is known for the rest. V, J and clone size reflect that table, while D and trimming were determined from the DNA. The sample table holds 300,000 or so clones, of which around 90% were seen once. Around 1.1% of the sample is taken by the ten largest.

A remark on this clone: Its antigen has not been determined. One base away there is no much larger clone; base qualities are not given.

Participants in the prospective study were enrolled through a virtual design, were aged about 18 to 100 years, and lived in 24 United States geographic areas. In the prospective study, cohorts were assigned on the basis of participant-reported clinical history obtained from a screening survey and a study questionnaire. Recovered participants in ImmuneRACE Cohort 3 were defined as having two consecutive negative NP/OP PCR tests, clearance from a healthcare professional, or resolution of symptoms. Mobile phlebotomists in the prospective study collected whole blood, serum and a nasopharyngeal or oropharyngeal swab from every participant. Additional blood draws and questionnaires over an approximately two-month period could optionally be provided by prospective study participants. Before DNA extraction, blood samples from the prospective study were shipped at room temperature or frozen.

Sequencing was carried out using PBMCs or T cells enriched from blood (not recorded which). Recombination connected TRBV11-1 to TRBJ2-2; a weak D assignment points to TRBD2 (6 bases agree). The TCR originated in a woman younger than 45 who had recovered from COVID-19. This receptor has the CDR3 CASSWDSPGGELFF. The DNA reads TGTGCCAGCAGCTGGGACTCCCCGGGCGGGGAGCTGTTTTTT. Reference TRBV11-1 and TRBJ2-2 proteins supply the regions before and after the CDR3; the full variable domain is: EAEVAQSPRYKITEKSQAVAFWCDPISGHATLYWYRQILGQGPELLVQFQDESVVDDSQLPKDRFSAERLKGVDSTLKIQPAELGDSAMYLCASSWDSPGGELFFGEGSRLTVL.